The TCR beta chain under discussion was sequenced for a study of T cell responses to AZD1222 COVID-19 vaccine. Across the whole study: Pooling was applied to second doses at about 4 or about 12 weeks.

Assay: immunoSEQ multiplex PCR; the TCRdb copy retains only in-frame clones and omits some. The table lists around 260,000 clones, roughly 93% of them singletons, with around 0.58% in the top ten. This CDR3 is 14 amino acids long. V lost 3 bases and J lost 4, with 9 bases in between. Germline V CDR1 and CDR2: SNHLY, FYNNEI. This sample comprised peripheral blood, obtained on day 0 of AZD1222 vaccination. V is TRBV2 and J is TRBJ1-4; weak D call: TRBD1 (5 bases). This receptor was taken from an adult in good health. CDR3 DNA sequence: TGTGCCAGCAGTGATCGGGGGGATAATGAAAAACTGTTTTTT. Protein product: CASSDRGDNEKLFF.